The 31 T cell receptor beta chains below were found in one sample sequenced in a study of vaccination and CD4 T cells after COVID-19. Documented treatment: approximately 9-day PBMC culture with coronavirus spike peptide pools or control peptides (ViraFEST assay). Cultured CD4+ T-cell DNA underwent Oncomine TCR Beta short-read sequencing. TCRdb redid the calling of the PCR reads with MiXCR, one entry per CDR3 protein. Seen here are 20,000 to 30,000 distinct CDR3 sequences, around 65% observed once, and the top ten hold about 5%. Antigen specificity for these receptors is unknown. Specimen: CD4+ T cells from blood, cultured in vitro. The receptors were sampled from a human donor who had recovered from COVID-19.

This clonotype was seen only a few times. V usage is TRBV6-1 and J usage is TRBJ2-4; TRBD1 agrees at 10 bases. Germline-derived CDR1 and CDR2 are MNHNS and SASEGT. With 6 bases clipped from V and 1 base from J, the junction kept 3 bases outside the gene matches. This CDR3 region has 15 residues. CDR3 coding DNA: TGTGCCAGCAGCCCGGACAGGGGGGCCAAAAACATTCAGTACTTC. It yields the protein CASSPDRGAKNIQYF.

This clonotype was counted between two and nine times. The chain links TRBV6-1 to TRBJ1-1; D perhaps matches TRBD1 (6 bases). The CDR3 spans 14 residues. Germline V gene sequence: CDR1 MNHNS, CDR2 SASEGT. Trimming removed 6 bases from V and 1 base from J, with 12 bases in between. CDR3 residues: CASSPKGGNTEAFF. The DNA of the CDR3 is TGTGCCAGCAGCCCCAAGGGGGGGAACACTGAAGCTTTCTTT.

The V gene is TRBV28, the J gene TRBJ2-7; D is undetermined. Trimming pared 2 bases from V and 2 bases from J, leaving 10 bases between. Looked up from germline, CDR1 is MDHEN and CDR2 is SYDVKM. This CDR3 is built from 14 residues. This chain's CDR3 is CASSLGRSTYEQYF. In DNA form, the CDR3 reads TGTGCCAGCAGTTTAGGACGTTCGACCTACGAGCAGTACTTC.

This clonotype was picked up a small number of times. The chain joins TRBV6-5 to TRBJ1-2, with 7 bases fitting TRBD1. Germline-derived CDR1 and CDR2 are MNHEY and SVGAGI. The CDR3 covers 15 residues. Trimming removed 4 bases from V and 4 bases from J; junction bases left unmatched: 9. CDR3: CASSSTDRRGYGYTF. The CDR3 region has the DNA TGTGCCAGCAGTTCTACGGACAGGAGGGGCTATGGCTACACCTTC.

This chain connects TRBV14 to TRBJ2-1, with D tentatively TRBD1 or TRBD2 (6 bases each). Germline CDR1 is SGHDN and CDR2 is FVKESK. Trimming removed 4 bases at V and 0 bases at J, with 13 bases between. This CDR3 is 16 amino acids long. CDR3 region: CASSPLGGLSYNEQFF. The CDR3 DNA follows: TGTGCCAGCAGCCCTTTAGGGGGACTCTCCTACAATGAGCAGTTCTTC.

This rearrangement joins TRBV6-5 to TRBJ1-6; D possibly corresponds to TRBD1 (5 bases). Germline V gene data show CDR1 as MNHEY and CDR2 as SVGAGI. This CDR3 spans 18 amino acids. V lost 0 bases and J 8 bases, leaving 20 bases between the germline ends. The CDR3 sequence: CASSYSGKATGGHSPLHF. The CDR3 nucleotides read TGTGCCAGCAGTTACTCAGGGAAGGCGACCGGGGGACATTCACCCCTCCACTTT.

The J gene is TRBJ2-7, the V gene TRBV15; either TRBD1 or TRBD2 may supply D (7 bases each). This CDR3 spans 14 amino acids. V lost 4 bases to trimming and J lost 2 bases, with 12 bases between them. Per germline, CDR1 LNHNV and CDR2 YYDKDF (reference sequence). CDR3 residues: CATSTQGGAYEQYF. As DNA, the CDR3 is TGTGCCACCAGCACTCAGGGGGGGGCCTACGAGCAGTACTTC.

The V call is TRBV20-1, the J call TRBJ2-1; TRBD1 or TRBD2 may be the D gene (5 bases each). Germline V CDR1 and CDR2: DFQATT, SNEGSKA (reference sequence). The germline V and J ends were trimmed by 2 bases and 1 base, with 12 bases remaining between them. The CDR3 is 15 amino acids. CDR3 protein: CSARQGTGSYNEQFF. CDR3 nucleotides: TGCAGTGCTAGACAAGGGACGGGTTCCTACAATGAGCAGTTCTTC.

The rearrangement joins TRBV19 to TRBJ1-1; TRBD1 aligns across 10 bases. After removal of 5 bases from V and 5 bases from J, the junction contained 8 bases not matched to a gene. Germline V gene data show CDR1 as LNHDA and CDR2 as SQIVND (reference sequence). This CDR3 spans 15 amino acids. CDR3 residues: CASSSRTGGGTEAFF. CDR3 sequence (DNA): TGTGCCAGTAGTTCCCGGACAGGGGGTGGGACTGAAGCTTTCTTT.

This clonotype has more than one count but fewer than ten. The chain recombines TRBV7-2 with TRBJ2-7; the D gene is possibly TRBD2 (6 bases). The germline gives CDR1 SGHTA, CDR2 FQGNSA. The CDR3 sequence is 14 residues long. V dropped 3 bases and J dropped 4 bases, with 13 bases sitting between them. CDR3 nucleotide sequence: TGTGCCAGCAGCTTTCGACGGGAGCCTTACGAGCAGTACTTC. Amino acids: CASSFRREPYEQYF.

V gene TRBV30 combines with J gene TRBJ2-7; no clear D gene. The CDR3 consists of 11 residues. Trimming removed 2 bases at V and 6 bases at J, with 8 bases between. The germline gives CDR1 GTSNPN, CDR2 SVGIG (reference sequence). This CDR3 reads CAWSTRSEQYF. CDR3 in DNA: TGTGCCTGGAGTACGCGCTCCGAGCAGTACTTC. The full variable domain, with the rest looked up from reference TRBV30 and TRBJ2-7, is SQTIHQWPATLVQPVGSPLSLECTVEGTSNPNLYWYRQAAGRGLQLLFYSVGIGQISSEVPQNLSASRPQDRQFILSSKKLLLSDSGFYLCAWSTRSEQYFGPGTRLTVT.

Only a few counts were recorded for this clonotype. The gene calls are TRBV20-1 and TRBJ1-6; 7 bases line up with TRBD1. J lost 7 bases, V lost 1 base, and 10 bases had no gene match. Germline lookup yields CDR1 DFQATT and CDR2 SNEGSKA (reference sequence). There are 16 residues in the CDR3. Here the CDR3 reads CSARAPTGLKNSPLHF. The CDR3, as DNA: TGCAGTGCTAGAGCGCCGACAGGGTTGAAAAATTCACCCCTCCACTTT.

The chain joins TRBV6-2 or TRBV6-3 to TRBJ1-2; D gene ambiguous. The CDR3 consists of 15 residues. Trimming stripped 4 bases from V and 4 bases from J, with 16 bases between. Germline V lookup: CDR1 MNHEY, CDR2 SVGEGT. CDR3 residues: CASSSQRSGPYGYTF. In nucleotides, the CDR3 is TGTGCCAGCAGTTCCCAACGTTCCGGCCCCTATGGCTACACCTTC.

This chain connects TRBV6-5 to TRBJ1-3; a weak D match, TRBD1 (5 bases). CDR1 and CDR2 (germline): MNHEY, SVGAGI. V was shortened by 4 bases and J by 3 bases, with 13 bases between the two germline ends. The CDR3 length is 15 residues. This CDR3 is CASSFLGQGGNTIYF. CDR3 nucleotides: TGTGCCAGCAGTTTCTTAGGACAAGGTGGAAACACCATATATTTT.

This clonotype was detected only a few times. The CDR3 sequence is CASSIGLAQYNEQFF. CDR3 in DNA: TGTGCCAGTAGTATAGGTCTAGCGCAATACAATGAGCAGTTCTTC. The chain employs TRBV19 and TRBJ2-1; a weak D match, TRBD2 (6 bases). Germline loops: CDR1 LNHDA, CDR2 SQIVND (reference sequence). CDR3 length equals 15 residues. The V gene lost 1 base and the J gene lost 4 bases, with 11 bases spanning the gap.

V gene TRBV6-4 combines with J gene TRBJ2-3; D perhaps matches TRBD1 (6 bases). The V end lost 6 bases, the J end lost 1 base, and 8 bases lay between the germline ends. Germline CDR1 and CDR2: MRHNA and SNTAGT. The CDR3 contains 13 residues. CDR3 amino acids: CASSRGRTDTQYF. DNA for the CDR3: TGTGCCAGCAGCAGGGGCCGCACAGATACGCAGTATTTT.

The chain recombines TRBV6-2 or TRBV6-3 with TRBJ1-1; no definite D call. V gave up 5 bases and J gave up 1 base, with 17 bases separating them. The CDR3 consists of 16 residues. CDR1 and CDR2 from the germline V gene are MNHEY and SVGEGT. In DNA form, the CDR3 reads TGTGCCAGCAGTACTCCCCGGAAGGGTTCGAACACTGAAGCTTTCTTT. Translated, it gives CASSTPRKGSNTEAFF.

The chain carries TRBV20-1 and TRBJ2-7; 8 positions agree with TRBD2. The CDR3 sequence is 14 residues long. V was clipped by 6 bases and J by 3 bases; unmatched bases: 10. Germline CDR1 DFQATT, CDR2 SNEGSKA (reference sequence). This chain's CDR3 is CSALTGGVFYEQYF. In DNA, the CDR3 is TGCAGTGCCCTAACCGGGGGGGTCTTCTACGAGCAGTACTTC.

J is TRBJ2-5 and V is TRBV7-9; no reliable D call. Trimming pared 2 bases from V and 2 bases from J, leaving 12 bases between. Germline CDR1 SEHNR, CDR2 FQNEAQ (reference sequence). The CDR3 spans 15 residues. The chain's CDR3 is CASSLTAGGQETQYF. DNA for the CDR3: TGTGCCAGCAGCTTAACAGCCGGTGGGCAAGAGACCCAGTACTTC. Using reference TRBV7-9 and TRBJ2-5 for the parts outside the CDR3, the full variable domain is DTGVSQNPRHKITKRGQNVTFRCDPISEHNRLYWYRQTLGQGPEFLTYFQNEAQLEKSRLLSDRFSAERPKGSFSTLEIQRTEQGDSAMYLCASSLTAGGQETQYFGPGTRLLVL.

The gene calls are TRBV12-3 or TRBV12-4 and TRBJ1-5; 8 nucleotides line up with TRBD1. V trimming: 5 bases; J trimming: 1 base; junction bases outside the gene matches: 4. The CDR3 runs 15 residues. CDR3 sequence (DNA): TGTGCCAGCAGTGGGCGGACAGGGAGCAATCAGCCCCAGCATTTT. Translation: CASSGRTGSNQPQHF.

The J gene is TRBJ1-2, the V gene TRBV20-1; no clear D gene. Trimming stripped 2 bases from V and 8 bases from J, with 9 bases between. This CDR3 contains 11 residues. Germline V gene data show CDR1 as DFQATT and CDR2 as SNEGSKA (reference sequence). CDR3: CSARYRIGYTF. In DNA, the CDR3 is TGCAGTGCTAGATACCGAATCGGCTACACCTTC.

The rearrangement joins TRBV4-3 to TRBJ1-6; D might be TRBD1 (6 bases). CDR3 length equals 13 residues. Looked up from germline, CDR1 is LGHNA and CDR2 is YSLEER. V was pared by 4 bases and J by 13 bases, with 14 bases between. This chain's CDR3 is CASSRDKEGPLHF. The CDR3 DNA sequence: TGCGCCAGCAGCCGGGACAAAGAGGGCCCCCTCCACTTT.

The V and J genes are TRBV20-1 and TRBJ2-6; TRBD2 aligns across 12 bases. Germline V gives CDR1 DFQATT, CDR2 SNEGSKA (reference sequence). This CDR3 is built from 18 residues. The V gene end was trimmed by 0 bases and the J gene end by 3 bases; junction bases not matched to a gene: 6. This CDR3 is CSAREGLAGPVGANVLTF. The CDR3 region has the DNA TGCAGTGCTAGAGAAGGACTAGCGGGACCCGTTGGGGCCAACGTCCTGACTTTC.

This chain connects TRBV7-2 to TRBJ1-1; no reliable D call. The CDR3 totals 12 residues. V was pared by 5 bases and J by 8 bases, with 12 bases between. The V gene's germline CDR1 is SGHTA and CDR2 FQGNSA. The CDR3 region has the DNA TGTGCCAGCAGCCTATACACGTTCGAAGCTTTCTTT. It encodes CASSLYTFEAFF. Combining the CDR3 with reference TRBV7-2 and TRBJ1-1 gives the whole variable domain GAGVSQSPSNKVTEKGKDVELRCDPISGHTALYWYRQSLGQGLEFLIYFQGNSAPDKSGLPSDRFSAERTGGSVSTLTIQRTQQEDSAVYLCASSLYTFEAFFGQGTRLTVV.

The gene calls are TRBV7-2 and TRBJ2-1, with 8 bases identical to TRBD2. This CDR3 has 19 residues. Germline CDR1 reads SGHTA; CDR2 reads FQGNSA. Trimming cost V 3 bases and J 4 bases; bases outside gene matches: 17. The CDR3 reads CASSLGGNKRELAYNEQFF. The CDR3 region has the DNA TGTGCCAGCAGCTTGGGCGGGAATAAGCGGGAGTTGGCTTACAATGAGCAGTTCTTC. Full variable domain (remainder filled in from reference TRBV7-2 and TRBJ2-1): GAGVSQSPSNKVTEKGKDVELRCDPISGHTALYWYRQSLGQGLEFLIYFQGNSAPDKSGLPSDRFSAERTGGSVSTLTIQRTQQEDSAVYLCASSLGGNKRELAYNEQFFGPGTRLTVL.

The J gene is TRBJ1-2, the V gene TRBV6-1, with D tentatively TRBD1 (5 bases). The CDR3 has 14 amino acids. Germline V gives CDR1 MNHNS, CDR2 SASEGT. Between the trimmed V and J ends, which lost 6 bases and 4 bases, there was a span of 15 bases. The CDR3 DNA follows: TGTGCCAGCAGAAGAGGGGTGTGGAGCTATGGCTACACCTTC. Its translation: CASRRGVWSYGYTF.

This chain links TRBV30 with TRBJ1-5; D might be TRBD1 (5 bases). This CDR3 is 16 amino acids long. Germline V gene sequence: CDR1 GTSNPN, CDR2 SVGIG (reference sequence). V was trimmed by 2 bases and J by 0 bases, leaving 14 bases between them. The CDR3 loop is CAWSRQPTLSNQPQHF. The CDR3, as DNA: TGTGCCTGGAGTCGACAGCCTACCCTTAGCAATCAGCCCCAGCATTTT. The full variable domain, completed using reference TRBV30 and TRBJ1-5, is SQTIHQWPATLVQPVGSPLSLECTVEGTSNPNLYWYRQAAGRGLQLLFYSVGIGQISSEVPQNLSASRPQDRQFILSSKKLLLSDSGFYLCAWSRQPTLSNQPQHFGDGTRLSIL.

V gene TRBV24-1 combines with J gene TRBJ2-6, with 8 nucleotides matching TRBD1. The CDR3 totals 16 residues. CDR1 is KGHDR, CDR2 SFDVKD, per germline. J lost 4 bases, V lost 3 bases, and 4 bases had no gene match. As DNA, the CDR3 is TGTGCCACCAGTGATCTGACAGGGGACGGGGCCAACGTCCTGACTTTC. Translated: CATSDLTGDGANVLTF.

This chain links TRBV4-3 with TRBJ1-2; D remains ambiguous. V was shortened by 0 bases and J by 3 bases, with 8 bases between the two germline ends. Germline assignment: CDR1 LGHNA and CDR2 YSLEER. The CDR3 totals 14 residues. CDR3 sequence reads: CASSQDRADYGYTF. The CDR3 DNA reads TGCGCCAGCAGCCAAGATCGGGCGGACTATGGCTACACCTTC.

This clonotype was observed once. V usage is TRBV7-2 and J usage is TRBJ1-6, with TRBD1 matching over 11 bases. In germline, CDR1 is SGHTA, CDR2 FQGNSA. CDR3 length: 15 amino acids. The V gene end was trimmed by 5 bases and the J gene end by 10 bases; junction bases not matched to a gene: 7. CDR3 residues: CASSPMDRGPSPLHF. The CDR3 DNA follows: TGTGCCAGCAGCCCTATGGACAGGGGGCCATCACCCCTCCACTTT.

On this clonotype: As the CDR3 is not closed by the conserved phenylalanine or tryptophan, this likely results from a read error. The chain has TRBV7-9 and TRBJ1-4; the match to TRBD1 covers 8 bases. Germline CDR1 reads SEHNR; CDR2 reads FQNEAQ (reference sequence). V lost 5 bases, J lost 4 bases, and 9 bases stayed unmatched. The CDR3 contains 16 residues. The CDR3 loop is CASSPTGQGRNEKLFL. In DNA form, the CDR3 reads TGTGCCAGCAGCCCCACTGGACAGGGACGTAATGAAAAACTGTTTTTG.